These T cell receptor beta chains were read from a single sample in a study of T cells after yellow fever vaccination. TCRdb ran MiXCR on the 5' RACE reads and lists one entry per CDR3 protein. The data hold 150,000 to 200,000 distinct CDR3 sequences, with approximately 11% observed a single time. This material consisted of CD8+ T cells sorted from PBMCs, taken 15 days after the yellow fever booster vaccination. The receptors derive from a man between 18 and 29 years old who received the YFV17D yellow fever vaccine. Both conserved end residues are part of each CDR3. A D gene is named only where the DNA matches it firmly. The size field is filled for only some rows; it gives once, few, many or a size class.

j_call clone_size d_call v_call cdr3_aa cdr3_nt
TRBJ2-3 many TRBD2 TRBV7-9 CASRAWGNAGETDTQYF TGTGCCAGCAGAGCTTGGGGGAACGCGGGGGAGACAGATACGCAGTATTTT
TRBJ2-5 many . TRBV12-3/TRBV12-4 CASSLSTTETQYF TGTGCCAGCAGCCTGTCGACCACAGAGACCCAGTACTTC
TRBJ1-5 . . TRBV28 CASSFAGQNQPQHF TGTGCCAGCAGTTTCGCAGGTCAGAATCAGCCCCAGCATTTT
TRBJ2-5 . TRBD1 TRBV6-2/TRBV6-3 CASSFETGGETQYF TGTGCCAGCAGTTTCGAGACAGGGGGAGAGACCCAGTACTTC
TRBJ1-1 . . TRBV12-5 CASGFRVSGEAFF TGTGCTAGTGGTTTCCGGGTTTCTGGTGAAGCTTTCTTT
TRBJ1-5 . . TRBV27 CASSLGQGRNQPQHF TGTGCCAGCAGTTTAGGGCAGGGGCGGAATCAGCCCCAGCATTTT
TRBJ1-5 few . TRBV3-1 CASSQDLLTGQPQHF TGTGCCAGCAGCCAAGATCTATTGACCGGGCAGCCCCAGCATTTT
TRBJ2-5 . TRBD2 TRBV4-1 CASSRSGGGVQETQYF TGCGCCAGCAGCCGGAGTGGCGGGGGGGTCCAAGAGACCCAGTACTTC
TRBJ2-2 . . TRBV4-1 CASSQDGDTGELFF TGCGCCAGCAGCCAAGATGGGGACACCGGGGAGCTGTTTTTT
TRBJ2-3 few . TRBV7-3 CASSATASSTDTQYF TGTGCCAGCAGCGCCACAGCCTCTAGCACAGATACGCAGTATTTT